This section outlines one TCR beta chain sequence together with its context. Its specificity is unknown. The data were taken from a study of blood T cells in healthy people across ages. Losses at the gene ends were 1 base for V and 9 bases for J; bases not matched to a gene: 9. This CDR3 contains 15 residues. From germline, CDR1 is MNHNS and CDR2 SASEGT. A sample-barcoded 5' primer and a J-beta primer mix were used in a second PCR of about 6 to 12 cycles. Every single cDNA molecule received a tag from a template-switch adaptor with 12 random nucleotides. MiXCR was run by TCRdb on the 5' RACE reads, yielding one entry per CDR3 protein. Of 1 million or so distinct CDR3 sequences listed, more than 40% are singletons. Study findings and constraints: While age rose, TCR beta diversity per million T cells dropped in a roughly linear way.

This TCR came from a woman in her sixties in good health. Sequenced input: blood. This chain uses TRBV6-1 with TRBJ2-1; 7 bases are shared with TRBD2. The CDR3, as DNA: TGTGCCAGCAGTGAAGATGGCGGGAGATGGGTTGAGCAGTTCTTC. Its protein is CASSEDGGRWVEQFF.